This entry lists 9 T cell receptor beta chains sequenced from one sample in a study of regulatory T cells in long-lasting Graves disease. iRepertoire HTBI primers and Arm-PCR of CDR3 regions built TCR beta libraries. Via MiXCR, TCRdb re-called the multiplex PCR reads, giving one row per CDR3 protein. Of approximately 310,000 distinct CDR3 sequences in the sample, about a sixth are singletons; the top ten hold about 38%. Time point: newly diagnosed GD, antithyroid drugs for less than 3 months. Isolated PBMC RNA provided the starting material for the TCR library. The sample here was peripheral blood mononuclear cells (PBMCs), taken at new diagnosis, from a patient treated with antithyroid drugs. Receptors originate from a female donor with Graves disease.

This clonotype was seen repeatedly, ten times or more. The rearrangement joins TRBV7-2 to TRBJ2-4; the D gene is possibly TRBD1 (6 bases). CDR1 and CDR2 from the germline V gene are SGHTA and FQGNSA. V shed 5 bases and J shed 0 bases, with 20 bases lying between them. The CDR3 length is 18 residues. CDR3 nucleotides: TGTGCCAGCAGCACCTCGACAGGTTGGGGGCTAGCCAAAAACATTCAGTACTTC. This translates into CASSTSTGWGLAKNIQYF. Full variable domain (missing parts from reference TRBV7-2 and TRBJ2-4): GAGVSQSPSNKVTEKGKDVELRCDPISGHTALYWYRQSLGQGLEFLIYFQGNSAPDKSGLPSDRFSAERTGGSVSTLTIQRTQQEDSAVYLCASSTSTGWGLAKNIQYFGAGTRLSVL.

The chain links TRBV12-3 or TRBV12-4 to TRBJ2-3; 12 nucleotides match TRBD2. This CDR3 is 17 amino acids long. J was trimmed by 2 bases and V by 3 bases; bases with no gene match: 6. CDR3 loop: CASSFSGLAGPTDTQYF. The CDR3 DNA reads as TGTGCCAGCAGTTTCTCCGGACTAGCGGGGCCCACAGATACGCAGTATTTT.

This chain joins TRBV12-3 or TRBV12-4 and TRBJ2-5, with D perhaps given as TRBD1 or TRBD2 (5 bases each). The CDR3 is 16 amino acids. Between the trimmed V and J ends, which lost 3 bases and 4 bases, there was a span of 18 bases. DNA of the CDR3: TGTGCCAGCAGTTTCACGGGGCAGGGTGGTATAGAGACCCAGTACTTC. Amino acids: CASSFTGQGGIETQYF.

For this clonotype: With a much larger clone just one base away, this may be a read error. The chain is built from TRBV9 and TRBJ2-3, with no clear D. The J call is doubtful: the DNA matches TRBJ2-5 better. The CDR3 runs 14 residues. The germline gives CDR1 SGDLS, CDR2 YYNGEE. The CDR3 sequence is CASSVALGAETQYF. The CDR3, as DNA: TGTGCCAGCAGCGTAGCTCTAGGAGCAGAGACCCAGTACTTC.

This clonotype occurred many times. J is TRBJ1-4 and V is TRBV19; no firm D call. The germline V and J ends were trimmed by 5 bases and 0 bases, with 13 bases remaining between them. The CDR3 covers 16 residues. CDR1 and CDR2 (germline): LNHDA, SQIVND (reference sequence). The CDR3 DNA reads as TGTGCCAGTAGTGCCGACAACCCCCCAACTAATGAAAAACTGTTTTTT. It is translated as CASSADNPPTNEKLFF.

The table lists this clonotype with a few counts. The chain joins TRBV6-2 or TRBV6-3 to TRBJ1-5; D is ambiguous. The CDR3 is 15 amino acids. From germline, CDR1 is MNHEY and CDR2 SVGEGT. Deletions cut 2 bases from V and 3 bases from J, with 11 bases between. The CDR3 loop is CASSYRERINQPQHF. As DNA, the CDR3 is TGTGCCAGCAGTTACAGGGAACGGATCAATCAGCCCCAGCATTTT.

The chain employs TRBV15 and TRBJ2-3, with TRBD2 matching 7 bases. Germline lookup yields CDR1 LNHNV and CDR2 YYDKDF (reference sequence). The CDR3 is 18 amino acids. Losses at the gene ends were 8 bases for V and 0 bases for J; bases not matched to a gene: 17. For the CDR3, the DNA is TGTGCCACCGCGAGCCTCGGCGGGAGTCCTACTAGCACAGATACGCAGTATTTT. Protein sequence: CATASLGGSPTSTDTQYF.

A remark on this clonotype: A much more abundant neighbour one base away suggests this may be a read error. The conserved phenylalanine or tryptophan normally closing the CDR3 is absent here, so this likely arose from a read error. The chain carries TRBV6-1 and TRBJ2-7; D unresolved. Per germline, CDR1 MNHNS and CDR2 SASEGT. Trimming pared 5 bases from V and 2 bases from J, leaving 16 bases between. The CDR3 has 15 amino acids. CDR3 DNA: TGTGCCAGCAGTCGTTCGACCTCTATTGCCTACGAGCAGTACTCC. Protein: CASSRSTSIAYEQYS.

Only a few counts were recorded for this clonotype. This chain joins TRBV5-4 and TRBJ1-2, with a tentative D call TRBD1 (5 bases). From germline, CDR1 is SGHNT and CDR2 YYREEE (reference sequence). CDR3 length: 13 amino acids. V lost 0 bases and J lost 8, with 11 bases in between. CDR3 in amino acids: CASSLVPGDGYTF. Written as DNA, the CDR3 is TGTGCCAGCAGCTTGGTACCCGGGGACGGCTACACCTTC.